These T cell receptor beta chains were read from a single sample in a study of blood T cell repertoires in COVID-19. Assay: immunoSEQ multiplex PCR; the TCRdb copy retains only in-frame clones and omits some. The profile shows some 120,000 clones, roughly 79% of them singletons. Sequenced material: peripheral blood. All receptors come from a man in his sixties or seventies with active or convalescent COVID-19. The CDR3 runs from the conserved cysteine through the conserved F or W. The D gene is left open where the match is weak. Size tells how often a clone was seen (once, few, many) or the class of an expanded clone, and some rows leave it out.

abundance | j_gene | v_gene | d_gene | CDR3nt | CDR3aa
- | TRBJ2-1 | TRBV6-5 | TRBD1 | TGTGCCAGCTGCCCGGGACAGGGTCCCCTTGGCGGGCAGTTCTTC | CASCPGQGPLGGQFF
- | TRBJ1-5 | TRBV29-1 | - | TGCAGCGTCCTACTTGGGCAGGGGAATCAGCCCCAGCATTTT | CSVLLGQGNQPQHF
- | TRBJ1-6 | TRBV2 | TRBD1 | TGTGCCAGCAGTGCTGGACAGGGGGCAAATTCACCCCTCCACTTT | CASSAGQGANSPLHF
- | TRBJ1-1 | TRBV7-2 | TRBD1 | TGTGCCAGCAGCTTTTCCCCGACAGGGGGCAGCACTGAAGCTTTCTTT | CASSFSPTGGSTEAFF
- | TRBJ1-1 | TRBV7-9 | TRBD1 | TGTGCCAGCAGCGGACAGGGTGAAGGCACTGAAGCTTTCTTT | CASSGQGEGTEAFF
few | TRBJ2-1 | TRBV6-2/TRBV6-3 | - | TGTGCCAGCAGCGGACTGGCCTACAATGAGCAGTTCTTC | CASSGLAYNEQFF
once | TRBJ1-2 | TRBV7-9 | - | TGTGCCAGCAGCCCTGGTTCGTCAGGGAACTATGGCTACACCTTC | CASSPGSSGNYGYTF
few | TRBJ1-5 | TRBV19 | - | TGTGCCAGTACCGACGGTCCGGGGCAGCCCCAGCATTTT | CASTDGPGQPQHF
- | TRBJ2-2 | TRBV7-8 | TRBD1 | TGTGCCAGCAGCTTAGGTCCGGCAGGGGGAGCCGGGGAGCTGTTTTTT | CASSLGPAGGAGELFF
- | TRBJ2-2 | TRBV6-5 | TRBD2 | TGTGCCAGCACCAGGACTAGGACCGGGGAGCTGTTTTTT | CASTRTRTGELFF
- | TRBJ1-1 | TRBV5-1 | - | TGCGCCAGCAGCGCGGACAGTCGGGGCACTGAAGCTTTCTTT | CASSADSRGTEAFF
- | TRBJ1-1 | TRBV7-2 | - | TGTGCCAGCAGCTTAGCCTCGGGTCAGCTAACTGAAGCTTTCTTT | CASSLASGQLTEAFF
- | TRBJ1-3 | TRBV7-2 | - | TGTGCCAGCAGGCAGGGTACTGGAAACACCATATATTTT | CASRQGTGNTIYF
- | TRBJ1-3 | TRBV3-1/TRBV3-2 | TRBD1 | TGTGCCAGCAGTCAGGGGGCGGGCGGAAACACCATATATTTT | CASSQGAGGNTIYF
many | TRBJ2-2 | TRBV7-6 | - | TGTGCCAGCAGCCCGAGGCGGGGTAATGGCGGGGAGCTGTTTTTT | CASSPRRGNGGELFF
- | TRBJ2-7 | TRBV19 | - | TGTGCCAGTAGTATCGACAGCTACGAGCAGTACTTC | CASSIDSYEQYF
- | TRBJ1-2 | TRBV5-4 | TRBD1 | TGTGCCAGCAGTAATAGACAGGGGAGCTTATTGGGCTACACCTTC | CASSNRQGSLLGYTF
- | TRBJ1-1 | TRBV5-5 | - | TGTGCCAGCAGCTTGTCACGCAGGGAGGGGGTTACTGAAGCTTTCTTT | CASSLSRREGVTEAFF
- | TRBJ1-1 | TRBV18 | - | TGTGCCAGCTCCCCCTCCGGGGGGCACACTGAAGCTTTCTTT | CASSPSGGHTEAFF
- | TRBJ2-1 | TRBV5-1 | TRBD1 | TGCGCCAGCAGCTTGGGGGACAGAGCATACAATGAGCAGTTCTTC | CASSLGDRAYNEQFF
- | TRBJ2-1 | TRBV5-1 | - | TGCGCCAGCAGCTTGTCAGCGGAGCACAATGAGCAGTTCTTC | CASSLSAEHNEQFF
- | TRBJ1-1 | TRBV11-3 | TRBD1 | TGTGCCAGCAGTTTACAGGGGTTGAACACTGAAGCTTTCTTT | CASSLQGLNTEAFF
- | TRBJ2-7 | TRBV28 | - | TGTGCCAGCAGTTTTGCGGACTTAACCTACGAGCAGTACTTC | CASSFADLTYEQYF
once | TRBJ1-2 | TRBV6-5 | - | TGTGCCAGCAGTTACTCGAACAGGGTGGAAGGCGGCTACACCTTC | CASSYSNRVEGGYTF
many | TRBJ2-2 | TRBV11-2 | - | TGTGCCAGCAGCTTGATTTTCCAGACATCTTCGAACACCGGGGAGCTGTTTTTT | CASSLIFQTSSNTGELFF
- | TRBJ1-4 | TRBV6-5 | TRBD1 | TGTGCCAGCAGTTACCGACAGGGTGGTGAAAAACTGTTTTTT | CASSYRQGGEKLFF
- | TRBJ1-3 | TRBV5-5 | TRBD1 | TGTGCCAGCAGCTTGGAGAGGGGGCCTGGAAACACCATATATTTT | CASSLERGPGNTIYF
- | TRBJ2-1 | TRBV28 | - | TGTGCCAGCGGCGGCGGGCCCCACAATGAGCAGTTCTTC | CASGGGPHNEQFF
- | TRBJ1-1 | TRBV27 | - | TGTGCCAGCAGTACAATCCCCGAGGGGACTAGGACTGAAGCTTTCTTT | CASSTIPEGTRTEAFF
- | TRBJ1-5 | TRBV4-3 | - | TGCGCCAGCAGCCAAGACGGGAATCAGCCCCAGCATTTT | CASSQDGNQPQHF
- | TRBJ2-2 | TRBV4-3 | TRBD2 | TGCGCCAGCAGCCCTGGGACTAGCGGGAGAACCGGGGAGCTGTTTTTT | CASSPGTSGRTGELFF
- | TRBJ2-6 | TRBV5-6 | TRBD1 | TGTGCCAGCAGCTTGTACGGGACAGGGTCACCTGGGGCCAACGTCCTGACTTTC | CASSLYGTGSPGANVLTF
- | TRBJ1-1 | TRBV6-2/TRBV6-3 | TRBD1 | TGTGCCAGCAGTGGCCGACAGGGGAACACTGAAGCTTTCTTT | CASSGRQGNTEAFF
- | TRBJ1-5 | TRBV4-3 | - | TGCGCCAGCAGCCAAGATCTTGACGGGAAAGATCAGCCCCAGCATTTT | CASSQDLDGKDQPQHF
- | TRBJ1-6 | TRBV21-1 | - | TGTGCCAGCAGCAAAGAGGGGACAGGGTTCTCACCCCTCCACTTT | CASSKEGTGFSPLHF
- | TRBJ1-6 | TRBV19 | - | TGTGCCAGTAGTAGGTCCTCGGTCCCCGGGTCAAATTCACCCCTCCACTTT | CASSRSSVPGSNSPLHF
- | TRBJ1-5 | TRBV18 | TRBD1 | TGTGCCAGCTCACCGCGGACAGGGGCGGATCAGCCCCAGCATTTT | CASSPRTGADQPQHF
few | TRBJ2-2 | TRBV5-5 | TRBD2 | TGTGCCAGCACCTTGGCGGGGCTAGCGGGAGGGACCGGGGAGCTGTTTTTT | CASTLAGLAGGTGELFF
- | TRBJ2-7 | TRBV5-4 | - | TGTGCCAGCAGCTTGGCCGGCCTCCGGGACGAGCAGTACTTC | CASSLAGLRDEQYF
- | TRBJ2-1 | TRBV6-4 | TRBD2 | TGTGCCAGCAGTGACGGGACTAGCCGGTACAATGAGCAGTTCTTC | CASSDGTSRYNEQFF
- | TRBJ2-1 | TRBV7-2 | - | TGTGCCAGCAGCAACGGGATAATGTCTTCCCGTTACAATGAGCAGTTCTTC | CASSNGIMSSRYNEQFF
- | TRBJ1-2 | TRBV2 | TRBD1 | TGTGCCAGCAGTTACAGGGGGCAGGTGAACTATGGCTACACCTTC | CASSYRGQVNYGYTF
few | TRBJ1-1 | TRBV5-4 | TRBD1 | TGTGCCAGCAGAAAACCGGGACAGCTGAACACTGAAGCTTTCTTT | CASRKPGQLNTEAFF